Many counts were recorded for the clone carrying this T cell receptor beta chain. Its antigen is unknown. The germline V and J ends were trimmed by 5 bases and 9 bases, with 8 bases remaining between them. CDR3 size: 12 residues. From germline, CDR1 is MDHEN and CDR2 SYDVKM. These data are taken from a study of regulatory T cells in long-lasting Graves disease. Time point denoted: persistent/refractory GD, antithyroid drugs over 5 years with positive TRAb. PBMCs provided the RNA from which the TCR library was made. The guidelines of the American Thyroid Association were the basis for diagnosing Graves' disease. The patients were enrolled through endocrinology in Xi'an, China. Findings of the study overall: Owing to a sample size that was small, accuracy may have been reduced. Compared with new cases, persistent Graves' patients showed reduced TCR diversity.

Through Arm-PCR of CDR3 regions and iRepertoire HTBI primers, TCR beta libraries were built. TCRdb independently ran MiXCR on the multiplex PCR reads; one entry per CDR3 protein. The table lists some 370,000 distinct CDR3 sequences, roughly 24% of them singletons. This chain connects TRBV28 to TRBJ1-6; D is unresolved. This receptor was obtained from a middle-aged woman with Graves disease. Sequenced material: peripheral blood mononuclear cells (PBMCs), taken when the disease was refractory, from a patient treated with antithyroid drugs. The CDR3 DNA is TGTGCCAGCAGTACTCCGGGTTCACCCCTCCACTTT. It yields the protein CASSTPGSPLHF.